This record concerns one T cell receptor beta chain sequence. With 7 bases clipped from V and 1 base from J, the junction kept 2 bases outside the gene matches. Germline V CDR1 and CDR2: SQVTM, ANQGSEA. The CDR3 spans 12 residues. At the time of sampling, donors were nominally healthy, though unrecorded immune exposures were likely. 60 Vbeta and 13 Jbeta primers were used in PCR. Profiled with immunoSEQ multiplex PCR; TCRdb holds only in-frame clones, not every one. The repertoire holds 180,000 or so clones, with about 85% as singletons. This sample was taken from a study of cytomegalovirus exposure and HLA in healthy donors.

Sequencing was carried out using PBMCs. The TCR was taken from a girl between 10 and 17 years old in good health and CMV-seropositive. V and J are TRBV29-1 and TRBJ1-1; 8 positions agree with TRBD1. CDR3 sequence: CSADRGNTEAFF. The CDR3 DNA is TGCAGCGCCGACAGGGGGAACACTGAAGCTTTCTTT.